This TCR beta chain was sequenced in a study of cytomegalovirus exposure and HLA in healthy donors. This CDR3 comprises 18 residues. Trimming at V came to 2 bases and at J to 0 bases, leaving 13 bases not matched to a gene. Germline CDR1 reads SGHNT; CDR2 reads YYREEE (reference sequence). The PCR was carried out with 60 Vbeta primers and 13 Jbeta primers. TCRdb's copy holds only in-frame clones and misses some; the assay was immunoSEQ multiplex PCR. The profile covers 100,000 or so clones, with around 85% appearing a single time and approximately 3.6% taken by the ten largest. This chain links TRBV5-4 with TRBJ2-7; 8 nucleotides match TRBD1. The receptor's source is a man aged 30 to 39 in good health and CMV-seronegative. What was sequenced was PBMCs. DNA for the CDR3: TGTGCCAGCAGCTTAGGGGGGTCGACAGGGGCATCCTCCTACGAGCAGTACTTC. Translated: CASSLGGSTGASSYEQYF.